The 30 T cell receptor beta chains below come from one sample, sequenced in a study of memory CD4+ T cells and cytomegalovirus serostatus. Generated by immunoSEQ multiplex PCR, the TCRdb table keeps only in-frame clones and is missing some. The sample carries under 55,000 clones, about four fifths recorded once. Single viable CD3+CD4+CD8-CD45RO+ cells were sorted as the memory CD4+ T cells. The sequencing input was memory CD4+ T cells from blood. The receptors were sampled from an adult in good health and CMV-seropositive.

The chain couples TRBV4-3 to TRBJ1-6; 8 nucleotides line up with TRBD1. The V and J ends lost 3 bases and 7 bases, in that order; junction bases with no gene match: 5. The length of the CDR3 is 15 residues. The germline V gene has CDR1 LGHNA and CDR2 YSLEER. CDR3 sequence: CASSQGTGENSPLHF. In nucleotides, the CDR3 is TGCGCCAGCAGCCAGGGGACAGGAGAGAATTCACCCCTCCACTTT.

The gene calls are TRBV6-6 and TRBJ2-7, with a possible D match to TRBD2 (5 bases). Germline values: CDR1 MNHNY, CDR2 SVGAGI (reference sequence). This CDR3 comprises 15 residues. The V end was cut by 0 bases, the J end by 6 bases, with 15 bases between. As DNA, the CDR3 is TGTGCCAGCAGTTACTCCGGGTGGGTCCGGGGCGAGCAGTACTTC. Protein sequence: CASSYSGWVRGEQYF.

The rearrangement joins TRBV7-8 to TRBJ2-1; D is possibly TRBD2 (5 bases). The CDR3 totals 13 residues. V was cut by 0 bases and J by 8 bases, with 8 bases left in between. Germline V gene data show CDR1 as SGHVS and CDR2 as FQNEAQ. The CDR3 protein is CASSLAGGDEQFF. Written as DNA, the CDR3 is TGTGCCAGCAGCTTAGCTGGAGGTGATGAGCAGTTCTTC.

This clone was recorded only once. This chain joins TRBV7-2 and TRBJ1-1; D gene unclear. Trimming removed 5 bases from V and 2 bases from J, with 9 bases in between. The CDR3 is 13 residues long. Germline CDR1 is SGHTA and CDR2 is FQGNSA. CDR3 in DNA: TGTGCCAGCAGCCGGGGAGCTAACACTGAAGCTTTCTTT. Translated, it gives CASSRGANTEAFF.

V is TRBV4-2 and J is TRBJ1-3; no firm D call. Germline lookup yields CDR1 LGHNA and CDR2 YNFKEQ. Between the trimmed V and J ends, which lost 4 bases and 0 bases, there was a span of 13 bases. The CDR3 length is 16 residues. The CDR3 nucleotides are TGTGCCAGCAGCCGGGAGGGAGGGAGCTCTGGAAACACCATATATTTT. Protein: CASSREGGSSGNTIYF.

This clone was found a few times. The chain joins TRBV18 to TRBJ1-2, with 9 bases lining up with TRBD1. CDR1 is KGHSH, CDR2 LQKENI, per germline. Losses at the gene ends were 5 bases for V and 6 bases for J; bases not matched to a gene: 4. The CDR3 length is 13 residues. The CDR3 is CASSSTGGDGYTF. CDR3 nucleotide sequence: TGTGCCAGCTCATCGACAGGGGGAGATGGCTACACCTTC. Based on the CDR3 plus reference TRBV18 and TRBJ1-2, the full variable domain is NAGVMQNPRHLVRRRGQEARLRCSPMKGHSHVYWYRQLPEEGLKFMVYLQKENIIDESGMPKERFSAEFPKEGPSILRIQQVVRGDSAAYFCASSSTGGDGYTFGSGTRLTVV.

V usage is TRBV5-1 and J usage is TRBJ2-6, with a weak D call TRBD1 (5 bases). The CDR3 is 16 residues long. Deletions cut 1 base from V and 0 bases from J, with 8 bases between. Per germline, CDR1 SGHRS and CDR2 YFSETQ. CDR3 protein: CASSLLQASGANVLTF. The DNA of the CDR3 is TGCGCCAGCAGCTTGCTACAGGCCTCTGGGGCCAACGTCCTGACTTTC. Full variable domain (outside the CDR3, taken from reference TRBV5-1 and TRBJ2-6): KAGVTQTPRYLIKTRGQQVTLSCSPISGHRSVSWYQQTPGQGLQFLFEYFSETQRNKGNFPGRFSGRQFSNSRSEMNVSTLELGDSALYLCASSLLQASGANVLTFGAGSRLTVL.

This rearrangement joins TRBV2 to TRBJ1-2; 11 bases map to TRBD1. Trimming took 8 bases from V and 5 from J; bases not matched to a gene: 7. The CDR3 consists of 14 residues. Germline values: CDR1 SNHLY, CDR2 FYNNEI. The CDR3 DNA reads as TGTGCCAGCCAAGGACAGGGGGCAGGGTATGGCTACACCTTC. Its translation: CASQGQGAGYGYTF. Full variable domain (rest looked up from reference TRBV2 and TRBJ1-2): EPEVTQTPSHQVTQMGQEVILRCVPISNHLYFYWYRQILGQKVEFLVSFYNNEISEKSEIFDDQFSVERPDGSNFTLKIRSTKLEDSAMYFCASQGQGAGYGYTFGSGTRLTVV.

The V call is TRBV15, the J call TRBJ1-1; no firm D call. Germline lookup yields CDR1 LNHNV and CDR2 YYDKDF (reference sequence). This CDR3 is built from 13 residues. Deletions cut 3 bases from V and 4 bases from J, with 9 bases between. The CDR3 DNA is TGTGCCACCAGCAGCTCCTATGGCACTGAAGCTTTCTTT. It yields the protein CATSSSYGTEAFF. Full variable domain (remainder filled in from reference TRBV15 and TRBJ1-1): DAMVIQNPRYQVTQFGKPVTLSCSQTLNHNVMYWYQQKSSQAPKLLFHYYDKDFNNEADTPDNFQSRRPNTSFCFLDIRSPGLGDTAMYLCATSSSYGTEAFFGQGTRLTVV.

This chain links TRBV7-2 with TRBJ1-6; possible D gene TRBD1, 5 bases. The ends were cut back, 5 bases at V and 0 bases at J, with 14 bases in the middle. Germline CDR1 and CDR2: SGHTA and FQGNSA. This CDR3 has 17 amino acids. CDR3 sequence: CASSPGPRGSYNSPLHF. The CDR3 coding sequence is TGTGCCAGCAGCCCGGGTCCGAGGGGCTCCTATAATTCACCCCTCCACTTT.

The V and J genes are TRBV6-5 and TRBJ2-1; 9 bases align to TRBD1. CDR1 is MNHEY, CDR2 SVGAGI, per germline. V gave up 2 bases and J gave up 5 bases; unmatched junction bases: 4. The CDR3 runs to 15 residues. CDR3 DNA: TGTGCCAGCAGTTACGGGGGGACAGGGCACAATGAGCAGTTCTTC. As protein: CASSYGGTGHNEQFF.

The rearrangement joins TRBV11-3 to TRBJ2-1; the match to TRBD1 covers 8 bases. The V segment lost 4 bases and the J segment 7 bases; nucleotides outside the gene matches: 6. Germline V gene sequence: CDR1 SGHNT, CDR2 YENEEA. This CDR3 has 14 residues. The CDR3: CASSSMTGANEQFF. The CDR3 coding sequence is TGTGCCAGCAGCTCTATGACAGGGGCAAATGAGCAGTTCTTC.

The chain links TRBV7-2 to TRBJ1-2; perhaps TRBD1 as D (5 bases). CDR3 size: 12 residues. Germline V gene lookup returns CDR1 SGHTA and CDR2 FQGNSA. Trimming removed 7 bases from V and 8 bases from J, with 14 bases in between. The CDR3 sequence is CASNGIRGGYTF. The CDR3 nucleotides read TGTGCCAGCAACGGTATTCGGGGCGGCTACACCTTC. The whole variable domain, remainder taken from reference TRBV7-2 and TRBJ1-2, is GAGVSQSPSNKVTEKGKDVELRCDPISGHTALYWYRQSLGQGLEFLIYFQGNSAPDKSGLPSDRFSAERTGGSVSTLTIQRTQQEDSAVYLCASNGIRGGYTFGSGTRLTVV.

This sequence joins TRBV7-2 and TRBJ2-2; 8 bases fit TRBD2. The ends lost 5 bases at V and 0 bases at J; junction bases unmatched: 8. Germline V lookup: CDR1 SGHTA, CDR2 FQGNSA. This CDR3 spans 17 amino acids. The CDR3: CASSTRVAGPNTGELFF. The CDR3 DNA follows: TGTGCCAGCAGCACTCGGGTAGCGGGGCCGAACACCGGGGAGCTGTTTTTT. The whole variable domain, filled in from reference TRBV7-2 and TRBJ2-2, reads GAGVSQSPSNKVTEKGKDVELRCDPISGHTALYWYRQSLGQGLEFLIYFQGNSAPDKSGLPSDRFSAERTGGSVSTLTIQRTQQEDSAVYLCASSTRVAGPNTGELFFGEGSRLTVL.

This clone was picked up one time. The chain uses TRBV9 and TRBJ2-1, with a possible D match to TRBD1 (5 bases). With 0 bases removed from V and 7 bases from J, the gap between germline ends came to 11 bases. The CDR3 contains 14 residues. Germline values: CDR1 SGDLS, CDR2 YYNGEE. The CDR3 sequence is CASSVEGPQNEQFF. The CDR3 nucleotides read TGTGCCAGCAGCGTAGAGGGGCCCCAGAATGAGCAGTTCTTC.

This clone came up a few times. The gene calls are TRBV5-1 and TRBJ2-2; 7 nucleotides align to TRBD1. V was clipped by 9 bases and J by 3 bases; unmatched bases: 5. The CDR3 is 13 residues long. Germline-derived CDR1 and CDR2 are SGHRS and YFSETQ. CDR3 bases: TGCGCCACCCGGGACAGTGACACCGGGGAGCTGTTTTTT. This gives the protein CATRDSDTGELFF.

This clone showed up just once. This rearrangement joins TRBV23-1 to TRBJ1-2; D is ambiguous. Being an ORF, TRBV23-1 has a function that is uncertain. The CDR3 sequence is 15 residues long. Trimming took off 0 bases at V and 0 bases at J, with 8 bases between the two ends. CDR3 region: CASSQSSQSNYGYTF. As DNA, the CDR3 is TGCGCCAGCAGTCAATCGTCGCAGTCTAACTATGGCTACACCTTC.

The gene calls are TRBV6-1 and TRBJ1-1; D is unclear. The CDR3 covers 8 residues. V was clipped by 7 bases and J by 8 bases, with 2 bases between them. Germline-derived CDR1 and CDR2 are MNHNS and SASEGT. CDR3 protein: CASKEAFF. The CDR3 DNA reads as TGTGCCAGCAAAGAAGCTTTCTTT.

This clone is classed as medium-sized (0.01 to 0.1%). This CDR3 is CASSLGLAGDLDEQFF. The CDR3 nucleotides are TGTGCCAGCAGCTTGGGACTAGCGGGAGATTTGGATGAGCAGTTCTTC. This chain links TRBV7-2 with TRBJ2-1; TRBD2 matches at 14 bases. Germline V lookup: CDR1 SGHTA, CDR2 FQGNSA. V shed 3 bases, J shed 8 bases, and the junction held 6 bases outside the gene matches. The CDR3 extends over 16 amino acids.

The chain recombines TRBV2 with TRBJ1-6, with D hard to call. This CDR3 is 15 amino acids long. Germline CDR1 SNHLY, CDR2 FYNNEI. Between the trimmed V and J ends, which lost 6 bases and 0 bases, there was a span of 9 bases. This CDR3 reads CASRGMSSYNSPLHF. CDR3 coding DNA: TGTGCCAGCAGGGGAATGAGCTCCTATAATTCACCCCTCCACTTT.

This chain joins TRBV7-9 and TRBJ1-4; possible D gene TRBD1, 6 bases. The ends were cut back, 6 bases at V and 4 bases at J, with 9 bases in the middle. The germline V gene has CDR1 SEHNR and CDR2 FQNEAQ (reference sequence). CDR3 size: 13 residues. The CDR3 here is CASRTGNNEKLFF. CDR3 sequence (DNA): TGTGCCAGCAGAACAGGGAATAATGAAAAACTGTTTTTT.

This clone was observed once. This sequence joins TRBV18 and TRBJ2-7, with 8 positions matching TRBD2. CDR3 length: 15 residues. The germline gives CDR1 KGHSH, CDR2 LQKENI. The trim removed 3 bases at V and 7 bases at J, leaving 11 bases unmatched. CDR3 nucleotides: TGTGCCAGCTCACCCTGGAAAGGTCGGGGGGGGGAGCAGTACTTC. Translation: CASSPWKGRGGEQYF.

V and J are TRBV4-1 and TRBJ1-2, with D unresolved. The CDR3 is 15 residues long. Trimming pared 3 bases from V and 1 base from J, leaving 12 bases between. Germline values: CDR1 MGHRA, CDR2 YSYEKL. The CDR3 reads CASSHGAEFNYGYTF. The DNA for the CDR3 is TGCGCCAGCAGCCACGGAGCAGAATTTAACTATGGCTACACCTTC.

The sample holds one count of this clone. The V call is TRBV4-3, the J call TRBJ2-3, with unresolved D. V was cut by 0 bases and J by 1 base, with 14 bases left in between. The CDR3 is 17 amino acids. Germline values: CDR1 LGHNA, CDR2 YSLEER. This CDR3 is CASSQDRRQAGTDTQYF. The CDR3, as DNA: TGCGCCAGCAGCCAAGATCGCCGGCAGGCGGGCACAGATACGCAGTATTTT.

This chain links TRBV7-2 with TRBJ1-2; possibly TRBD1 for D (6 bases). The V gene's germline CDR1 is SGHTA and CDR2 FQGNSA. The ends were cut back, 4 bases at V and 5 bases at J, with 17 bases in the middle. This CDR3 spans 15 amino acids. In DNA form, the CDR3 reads TGTGCCAGCAGCTCTCAGGGGCCCGAAGGATATGGCTACACCTTC. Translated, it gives CASSSQGPEGYGYTF.

CDR3 DNA: TGTGCCAGCTCACCACCGTCACGCAGACGCACAGATACGCAGTATTTT. This gives the protein CASSPPSRRRTDTQYF. The rearrangement uses TRBV18 and TRBJ2-3; D is undetermined. V dropped 0 bases and J dropped 1 base, with 11 bases sitting between them. The CDR3 has 16 amino acids. The germline CDR1 and CDR2 sequences are KGHSH and LQKENI.

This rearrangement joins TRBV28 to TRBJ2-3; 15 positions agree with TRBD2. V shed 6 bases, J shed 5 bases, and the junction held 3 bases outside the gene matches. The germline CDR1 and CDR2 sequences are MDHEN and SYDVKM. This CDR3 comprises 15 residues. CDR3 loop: CASSGLAGGEDTQYF. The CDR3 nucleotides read TGTGCCAGCAGCGGACTAGCGGGAGGGGAAGATACGCAGTATTTT.

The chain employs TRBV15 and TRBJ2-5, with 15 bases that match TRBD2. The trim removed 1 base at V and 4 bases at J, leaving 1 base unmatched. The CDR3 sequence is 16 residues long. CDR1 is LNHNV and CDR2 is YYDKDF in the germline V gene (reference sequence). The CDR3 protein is CATSRGGLAGGETQYF. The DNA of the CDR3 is TGTGCCACCAGCAGAGGGGGACTAGCGGGGGGAGAGACCCAGTACTTC.

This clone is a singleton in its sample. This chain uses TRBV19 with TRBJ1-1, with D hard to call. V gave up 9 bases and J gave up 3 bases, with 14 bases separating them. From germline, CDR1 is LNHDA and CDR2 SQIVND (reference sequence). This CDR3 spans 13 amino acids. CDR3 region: CASSRWWDTEAFF. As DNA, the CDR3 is TGTGCCAGCAGTCGATGGTGGGACACTGAAGCTTTCTTT.

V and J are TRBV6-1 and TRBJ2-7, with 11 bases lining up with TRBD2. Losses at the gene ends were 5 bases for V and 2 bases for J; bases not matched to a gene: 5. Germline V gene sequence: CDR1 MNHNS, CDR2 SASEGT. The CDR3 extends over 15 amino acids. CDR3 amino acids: CASSKTSGAPYEQYF. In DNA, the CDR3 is TGTGCCAGCAGTAAGACTAGCGGGGCTCCCTACGAGCAGTACTTC.